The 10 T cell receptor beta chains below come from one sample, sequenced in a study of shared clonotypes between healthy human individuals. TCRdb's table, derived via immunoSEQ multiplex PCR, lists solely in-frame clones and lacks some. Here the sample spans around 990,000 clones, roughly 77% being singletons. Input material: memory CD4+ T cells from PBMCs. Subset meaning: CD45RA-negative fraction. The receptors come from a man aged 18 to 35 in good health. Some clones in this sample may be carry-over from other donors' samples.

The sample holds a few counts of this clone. The CDR3 loop reads CAWTPEQGHGYTF. CDR3 coding DNA: TGTGCCTGGACCCCCGAACAGGGCCATGGCTACACCTTC. This chain joins TRBV30 and TRBJ1-2; D perhaps matches TRBD1 (6 bases). Trimming took 4 bases from V and 6 from J, leaving 15 bases between them. The CDR3 is made up of 13 amino acids. Germline-derived CDR1 and CDR2 are GTSNPN and SVGIG (reference sequence).

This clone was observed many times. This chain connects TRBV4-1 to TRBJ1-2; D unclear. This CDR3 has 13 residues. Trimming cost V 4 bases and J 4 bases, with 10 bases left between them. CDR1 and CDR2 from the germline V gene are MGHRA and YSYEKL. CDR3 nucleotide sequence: TGCGCCAGCAGCCCTGTCACCCTCTATGGCTACACCTTC. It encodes CASSPVTLYGYTF.

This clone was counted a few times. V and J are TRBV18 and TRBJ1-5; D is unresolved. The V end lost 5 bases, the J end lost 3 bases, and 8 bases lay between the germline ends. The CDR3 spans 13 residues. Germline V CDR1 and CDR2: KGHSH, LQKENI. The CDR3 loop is CASSAQFNQPQHF. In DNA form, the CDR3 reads TGTGCCAGCTCAGCCCAGTTCAATCAGCCCCAGCATTTT.

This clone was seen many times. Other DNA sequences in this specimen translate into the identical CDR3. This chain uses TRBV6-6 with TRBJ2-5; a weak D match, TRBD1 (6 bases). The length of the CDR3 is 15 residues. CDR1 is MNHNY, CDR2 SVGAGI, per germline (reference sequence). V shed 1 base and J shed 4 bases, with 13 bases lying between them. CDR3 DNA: TGTGCCAGCAGTTACTTACCTACAGGGAGAGAGACCCAGTACTTC. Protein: CASSYLPTGRETQYF.

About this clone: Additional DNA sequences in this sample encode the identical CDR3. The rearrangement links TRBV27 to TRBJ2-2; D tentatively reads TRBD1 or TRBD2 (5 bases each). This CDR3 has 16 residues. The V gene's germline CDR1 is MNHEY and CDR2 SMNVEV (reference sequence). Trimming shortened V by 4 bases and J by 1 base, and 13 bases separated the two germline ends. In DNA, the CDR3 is TGTGCCAGCAGTTCCCCCCCGGGGCGGAACACCGGGGAGCTGTTTTTT. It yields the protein CASSSPPGRNTGELFF.

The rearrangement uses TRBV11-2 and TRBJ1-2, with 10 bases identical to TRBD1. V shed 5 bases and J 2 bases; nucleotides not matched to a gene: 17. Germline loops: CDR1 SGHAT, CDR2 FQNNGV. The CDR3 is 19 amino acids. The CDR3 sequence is CASSPARFTTGGLNYGYTF. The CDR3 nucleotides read TGTGCCAGCAGCCCCGCCAGATTTACGACAGGGGGCCTGAACTATGGCTACACCTTC. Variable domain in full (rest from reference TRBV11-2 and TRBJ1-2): EAGVAQSPRYKIIEKRQSVAFWCNPISGHATLYWYQQILGQGPKLLIQFQNNGVVDDSQLPKDRFSAERLKGVDSTLKIQPAKLEDSAVYLCASSPARFTTGGLNYGYTFGSGTRLTVV.

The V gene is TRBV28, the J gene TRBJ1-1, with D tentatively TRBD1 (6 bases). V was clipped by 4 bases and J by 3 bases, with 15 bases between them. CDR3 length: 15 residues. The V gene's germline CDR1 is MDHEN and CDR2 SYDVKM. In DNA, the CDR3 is TGTGCCAGCAGTTCCTTAGACAGGTTTTACACTGAAGCTTTCTTT. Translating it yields CASSSLDRFYTEAFF.

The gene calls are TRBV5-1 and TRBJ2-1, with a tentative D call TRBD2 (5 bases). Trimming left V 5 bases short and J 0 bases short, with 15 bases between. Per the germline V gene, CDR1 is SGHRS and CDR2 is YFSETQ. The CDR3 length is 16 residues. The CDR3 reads CASREGPGSSYNEQFF. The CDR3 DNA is TGCGCCAGCAGAGAGGGTCCGGGGAGCTCCTACAATGAGCAGTTCTTC.

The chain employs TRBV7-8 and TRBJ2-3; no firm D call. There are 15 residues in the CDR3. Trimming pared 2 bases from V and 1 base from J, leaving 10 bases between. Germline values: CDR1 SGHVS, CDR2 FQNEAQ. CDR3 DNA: TGTGCCAGCAGCTTATTGGTATCTCGCACAGATACGCAGTATTTT. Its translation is CASSLLVSRTDTQYF.

DNA of the CDR3: TGTGCCAGCAGACGGACAGGGGAGGGTCAGCCCCAGCATTTT. This sequence encodes CASRRTGEGQPQHF. V gene TRBV6-1 combines with J gene TRBJ1-5; TRBD1 agrees at 9 bases. There are 14 residues in the CDR3. The V segment lost 6 bases and the J segment 6 bases; nucleotides outside the gene matches: 6. CDR1 and CDR2 (germline): MNHNS, SASEGT.